This T cell receptor (beta chain) appears in the sequencing data of a study of graft-versus-host responses after intestinal transplantation (dated by TCRdb to about 2021). Study-level background: Recipients received multivisceral, liver-intestinal, or isolated intestinal transplants. Rather than being sequenced by the commercial service, samples from three later patients were sequenced in-house on an Illumina MiSeq and processed with MiXCR. Of the roughly 23 intestinal transplant recipients enrolled in the cohort, one of whom was a retransplant, a few patients without pretransplant specimens were excluded. A peak of at least 4% donor T cells among recipient peripheral blood mononuclear cells was the definition used for donor T cell macrochimerism. Alloreactive clones were identified by sequencing pre-transplant mixed lymphocyte reaction products and comparing them with unstimulated pre-transplant donor and recipient T cells. After intestinal transplantation, graft-versus-host and host-versus-graft alloreactive T cell clones in the graft, circulation and bone marrow were tracked using bulk TCR-beta CDR3 sequencing. All recipients received anti-thymocyte globulin induction followed by maintenance tacrolimus and steroids for about three years. Findings and caveats that apply to the study as a whole: Peak levels of circulating GvH clones were associated with declines in HvG clones early after transplant. The conclusions were limited by the relatively low number and heterogeneity of the intestinal transplant patients. GvH clones were found in recipient bone marrow, and some of the GvH clones appeared earlier in ileal mucosa or blood, which is consistent with an intestinal mucosal origin. Patients with donor T cell macrochimerism had high GvH to HvG T cell clonal ratios in their allografts.

The protocol used for the library was the immunoSEQ multiplex PCR assay. Adaptive Biotechnologies carried out high-throughput TCR-beta CDR3 sequencing of genomic DNA for most patients. The authors processed their data as follows. Adaptive's ImmunoSEQ software supplied the TCR sequencing data for more than 15 patients, while MiXCR and VDJtools were used to process three other patients. CDR3 nucleotide sequences shared by donor and recipient were removed because the origin of these sequences could not be assigned. Alloreactive clones required at least 2-fold expansion over unstimulated cells and minimum CFSE-low frequency of 0.002% (template counts) or 0.001% (read counts). Clones detected in sequenced pre-transplant spleen, lymph node, or MLR CFSE-low populations of the donor or recipient were defined as mappable. Cumulative frequency of alloreactive clones was calculated as a percentage of all sequences weighted by copy number. TCRdb holds this immuneACCESS table with in-frame rearrangements only. Some clones are missing; in checked studies, unresolved V genes explain under half, and the rest has no known cause. V and J calls and clone size come straight from that table; D and trimming were deduced from the DNA. This sample has 77,000 or so clones in its table, and around 93% of those were observed once. The biggest ten clones account for approximately 0.64% of the sample.

To note about this clone: It has no known antigen specificity. The input lacks base qualities; no much larger clone sits a single base away.

Blood samples were collected up to 4 times in the first month after transplant and then at least monthly when available. According to the germline V gene, CDR1 reads MNHEY and CDR2 reads SVGAGI. Between the V and J ends, shortened by 10 bases and 6 bases respectively, the junction contains 19 bases. Inclusive of the bounding cysteine and phenylalanine, the CDR3 is 14 residues long. Only the CDR3 region is kept as DNA, spanning 42 bases read in frame from base 1. The rearranged segments are TRBV6-5 and TRBJ1-5; perhaps TRBD1 is the D gene, with 5 bases matching. This receptor was taken from a human patient who received an intestinal transplant, so some T cells may come from the graft donor. The specimen was PBMCs, collected 98 days after intestinal transplantation. The CDR3 is CATGGTEERQPQHF. The DNA is as follows: TGTGCCACCGGAGGGACGGAAGAGCGTCAGCCCCAGCATTTT.